The sequence of this T cell receptor beta chain was determined in a study of cytomegalovirus exposure and HLA in healthy donors. Vbeta (60) and Jbeta (13) primers were used in the PCR. In the authors' methods: Among the unique TCR beta chains that a later analysis counted, about 85 million in all, 10 million to 14 million were shared. Assay used: immunoSEQ multiplex PCR; TCRdb lists only in-frame clones, some missing. That table furnishes V, J and clone size, whereas the DNA furnished D and trimming. This sample has some 65,000 clones; roughly two thirds occur once, and the top ten carry around 2.8%. Comments on this clone: Its cognate antigen is unknown.

CDR3 length: 15 amino acids. The ends lost 7 bases at V and 9 bases at J; junction bases unmatched: 16. Per the germline V gene, CDR1 is MGHRA and CDR2 is YSYEKL. Findings and caveats of the study: Later on, an analysis showed TCR association rates differing by HLA locus, with DRB1 the most and HLA-C the fewest. Several of the most significant clusters appeared, in a later analysis, to be linked to common viral pathogens. The dataset shows that most TCR sequences were rare, while some public TCRs occurred in many donors.

The receptor's source is a man aged 30 to 45 in good health and CMV-seronegative. V usage is TRBV4-1 and J usage is TRBJ2-5; 8 positions agree with TRBD2. Material: PBMCs. CDR3 bases: TGCGCCAGCACGACACTAGCGGATTCTAACGCGGCCCAGTACTTC. Its translation is CASTTLADSNAAQYF.